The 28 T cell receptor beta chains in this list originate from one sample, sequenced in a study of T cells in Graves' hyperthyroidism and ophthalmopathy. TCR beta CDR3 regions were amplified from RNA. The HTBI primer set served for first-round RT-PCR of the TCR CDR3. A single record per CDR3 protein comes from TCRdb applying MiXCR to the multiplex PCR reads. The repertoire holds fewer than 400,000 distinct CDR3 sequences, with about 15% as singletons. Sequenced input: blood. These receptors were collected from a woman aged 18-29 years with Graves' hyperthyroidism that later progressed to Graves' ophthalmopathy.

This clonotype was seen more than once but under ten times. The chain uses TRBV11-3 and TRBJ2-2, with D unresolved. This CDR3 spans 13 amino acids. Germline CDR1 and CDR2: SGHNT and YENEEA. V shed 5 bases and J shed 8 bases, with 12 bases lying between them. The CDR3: CASSATIGGELFF. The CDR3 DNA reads TGTGCCAGCAGCGCCACTATAGGTGGGGAGCTGTTTTTT.

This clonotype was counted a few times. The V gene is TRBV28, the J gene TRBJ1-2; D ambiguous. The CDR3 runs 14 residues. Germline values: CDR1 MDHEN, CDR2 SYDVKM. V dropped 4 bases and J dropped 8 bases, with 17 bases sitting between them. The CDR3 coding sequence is TGTGCCAGCAGTTGGGTGAAGGGATTTGAGGGCTACACCTTC. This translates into CASSWVKGFEGYTF.

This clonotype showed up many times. The CDR3 sequence is CASSLEWGAYNEQFF. CDR3 DNA: TGTGCCAGCAGCTTAGAATGGGGAGCCTACAATGAGCAGTTCTTC. The V and J genes are TRBV11-1 and TRBJ2-1; D perhaps matches TRBD2 (5 bases). Between the trimmed V and J ends, which lost 1 base and 2 bases, there was a span of 9 bases. This CDR3 has 15 residues. Germline CDR1 reads SGHAT; CDR2 reads FQDESV (reference sequence).

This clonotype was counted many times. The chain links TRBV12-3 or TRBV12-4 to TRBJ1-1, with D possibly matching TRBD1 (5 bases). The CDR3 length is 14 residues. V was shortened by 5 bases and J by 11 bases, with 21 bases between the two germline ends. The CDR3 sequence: CASSPRDLGGAAFF. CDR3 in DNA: TGTGCCAGCAGTCCGAGGGACCTTGGAGGAGCGGCTTTCTTT.

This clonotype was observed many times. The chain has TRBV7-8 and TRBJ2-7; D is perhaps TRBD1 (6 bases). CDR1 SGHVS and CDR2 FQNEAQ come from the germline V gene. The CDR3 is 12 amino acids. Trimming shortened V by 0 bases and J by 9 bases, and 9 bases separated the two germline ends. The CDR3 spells CASSLAGAGQYF. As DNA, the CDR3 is TGTGCCAGCAGCTTAGCGGGGGCGGGGCAGTACTTC. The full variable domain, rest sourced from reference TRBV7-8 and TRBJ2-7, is GAGVSQSPRYKVAKRGQDVALRCDPISGHVSLFWYQQALGQGPEFLTYFQNEAQLDKSGLPSDRFFAERPEGSVSTLKIQRTQQEDSAVYLCASSLAGAGQYFGPGTRLTVT.

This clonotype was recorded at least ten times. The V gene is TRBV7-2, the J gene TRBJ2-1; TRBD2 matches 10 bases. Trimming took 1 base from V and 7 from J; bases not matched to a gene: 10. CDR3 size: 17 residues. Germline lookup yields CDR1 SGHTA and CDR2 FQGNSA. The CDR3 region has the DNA TGTGCCAGCAGCTTAGATAGCCTAGCGGGAGTGGAGAATGAGCAGTTCTTC. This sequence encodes CASSLDSLAGVENEQFF.

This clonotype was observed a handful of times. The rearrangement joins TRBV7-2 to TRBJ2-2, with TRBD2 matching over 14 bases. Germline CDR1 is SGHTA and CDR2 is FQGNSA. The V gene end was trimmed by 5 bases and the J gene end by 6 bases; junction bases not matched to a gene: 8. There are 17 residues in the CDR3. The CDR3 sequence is CASSQTSGRGFAGELFF. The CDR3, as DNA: TGTGCCAGCAGCCAGACTAGCGGGAGGGGCTTCGCCGGGGAGCTGTTTTTT.

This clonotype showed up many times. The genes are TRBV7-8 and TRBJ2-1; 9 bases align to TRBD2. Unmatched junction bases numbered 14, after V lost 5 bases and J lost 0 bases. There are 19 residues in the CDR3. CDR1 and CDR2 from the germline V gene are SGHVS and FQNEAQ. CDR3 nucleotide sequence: TGTGCCAGCAGCCCTGAACTAGCGGGCGTGTTTTCCTCCTACAATGAGCAGTTCTTC. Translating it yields CASSPELAGVFSSYNEQFF.

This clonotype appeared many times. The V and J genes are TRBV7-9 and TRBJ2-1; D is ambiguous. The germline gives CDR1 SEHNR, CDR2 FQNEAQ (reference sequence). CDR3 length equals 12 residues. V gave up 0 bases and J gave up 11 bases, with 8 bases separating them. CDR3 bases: TGTGCCAGCAGCTTAGCGAGTCAACAGCAGTTCTTC. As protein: CASSLASQQQFF.

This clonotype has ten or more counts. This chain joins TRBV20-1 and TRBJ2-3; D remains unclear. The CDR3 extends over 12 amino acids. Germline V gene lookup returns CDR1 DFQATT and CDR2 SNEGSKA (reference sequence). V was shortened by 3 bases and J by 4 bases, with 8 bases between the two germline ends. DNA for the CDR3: TGCAGTGCTAGTAAGACCCCAGATACGCAGTATTTT. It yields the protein CSASKTPDTQYF.

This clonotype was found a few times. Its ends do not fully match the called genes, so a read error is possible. CDR3 sequence: CASSPGTIGAGELFF. The DNA for the CDR3 is TGTGCTAGCAGCCCCGGGACAATAGGTGCCGGGGAGCTGTTTTTT. The V call is TRBV7-7, the J call TRBJ2-2; D may be TRBD1 (6 bases). There are 15 residues in the CDR3. Germline lookup yields CDR1 SSHAT and CDR2 FNYEAQ (reference sequence). Complete variable domain (other parts from reference TRBV7-7 and TRBJ2-2): GAGVSQSPRYKVTKRGQDVTLRCDPISSHATLYWYQQALGQGPEFLTYFNYEAQPDKSGLPSDRFSAERPEGSISTLTIQRTEQRDSAMYRCASSPGTIGAGELFFGEGSRLTVL.

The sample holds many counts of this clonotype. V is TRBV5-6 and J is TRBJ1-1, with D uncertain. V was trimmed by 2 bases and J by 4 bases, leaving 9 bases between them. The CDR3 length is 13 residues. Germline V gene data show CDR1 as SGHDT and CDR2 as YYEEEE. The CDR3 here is CASSFPGPTEAFF. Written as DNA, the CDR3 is TGTGCCAGCAGCTTCCCTGGGCCCACTGAAGCTTTCTTT.

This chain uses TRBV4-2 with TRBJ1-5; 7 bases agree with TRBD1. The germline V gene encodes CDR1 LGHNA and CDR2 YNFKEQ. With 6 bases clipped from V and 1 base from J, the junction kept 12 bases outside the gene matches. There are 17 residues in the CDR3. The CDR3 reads CASSFSQPQGSNQPQHF. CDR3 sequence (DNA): TGTGCCAGCAGTTTTTCGCAGCCACAGGGGAGCAATCAGCCCCAGCATTTT.

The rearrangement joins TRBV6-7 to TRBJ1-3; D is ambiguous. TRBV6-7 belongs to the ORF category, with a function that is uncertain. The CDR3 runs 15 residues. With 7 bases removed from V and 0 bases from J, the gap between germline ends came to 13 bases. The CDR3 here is CASIRRPSSGNTIYF. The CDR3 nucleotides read TGTGCCAGCATCCGTAGACCGAGCTCTGGAAACACCATATATTTT.

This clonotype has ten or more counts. This CDR3 is CASSPFPGQGGEDTQYF. The CDR3, as DNA: TGTGCCAGCAGTCCGTTCCCGGGACAGGGGGGGGAAGATACGCAGTATTTT. The rearrangement uses TRBV28 and TRBJ2-3; 11 bases match TRBD1. Germline V gene data show CDR1 as MDHEN and CDR2 as SYDVKM. The CDR3 contains 17 residues. J was trimmed by 5 bases and V by 5 bases; bases with no gene match: 12.

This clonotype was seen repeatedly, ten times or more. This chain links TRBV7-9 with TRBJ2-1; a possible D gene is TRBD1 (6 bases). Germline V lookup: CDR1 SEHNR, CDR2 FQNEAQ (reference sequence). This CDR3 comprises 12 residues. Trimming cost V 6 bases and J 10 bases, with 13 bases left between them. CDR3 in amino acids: CASSFTGWEQFF. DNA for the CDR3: TGTGCCAGCAGTTTCACAGGGTGGGAGCAGTTCTTC.

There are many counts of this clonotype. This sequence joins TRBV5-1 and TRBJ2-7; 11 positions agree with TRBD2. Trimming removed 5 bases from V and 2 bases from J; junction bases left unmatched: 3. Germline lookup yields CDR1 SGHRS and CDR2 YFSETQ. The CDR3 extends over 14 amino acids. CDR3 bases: TGCGCCAGCAGGCCGGGACTAGCGGCCTACGAGCAGTACTTC. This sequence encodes CASRPGLAAYEQYF.

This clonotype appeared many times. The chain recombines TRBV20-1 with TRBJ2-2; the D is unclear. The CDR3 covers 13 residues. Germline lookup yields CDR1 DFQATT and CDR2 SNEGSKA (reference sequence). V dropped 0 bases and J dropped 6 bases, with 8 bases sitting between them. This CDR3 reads CSARDPGSGELFF. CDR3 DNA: TGCAGTGCTAGAGATCCGGGTTCCGGGGAGCTGTTTTTT.

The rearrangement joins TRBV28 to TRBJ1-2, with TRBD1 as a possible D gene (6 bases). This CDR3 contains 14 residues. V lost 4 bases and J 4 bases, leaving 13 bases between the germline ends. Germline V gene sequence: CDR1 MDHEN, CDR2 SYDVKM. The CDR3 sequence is CASSSPGGAYGYTF. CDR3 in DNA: TGTGCCAGCAGTTCCCCGGGGGGGGCCTATGGCTACACCTTC.

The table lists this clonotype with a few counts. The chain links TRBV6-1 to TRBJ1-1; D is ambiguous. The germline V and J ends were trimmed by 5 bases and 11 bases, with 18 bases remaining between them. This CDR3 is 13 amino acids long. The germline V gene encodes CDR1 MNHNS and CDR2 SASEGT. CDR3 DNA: TGTGCCAGCAGTCCCTCGGGCTTCACTGGGGCTTTCTTT. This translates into CASSPSGFTGAFF.

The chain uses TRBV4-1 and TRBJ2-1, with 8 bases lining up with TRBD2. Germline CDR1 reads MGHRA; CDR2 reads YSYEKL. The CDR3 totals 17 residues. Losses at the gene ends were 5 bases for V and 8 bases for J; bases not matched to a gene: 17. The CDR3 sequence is CASSADRWGSGDHEQFF. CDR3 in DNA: TGCGCCAGCAGCGCAGATCGGTGGGGTAGCGGGGACCATGAGCAGTTCTTC.

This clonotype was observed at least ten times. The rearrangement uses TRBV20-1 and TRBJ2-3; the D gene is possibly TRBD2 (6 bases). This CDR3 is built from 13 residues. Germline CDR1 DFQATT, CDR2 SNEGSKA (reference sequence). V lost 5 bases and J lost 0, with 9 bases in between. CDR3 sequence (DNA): TGCAGTGCTCCTGGGACTAGCACAGATACGCAGTATTTT. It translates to CSAPGTSTDTQYF.

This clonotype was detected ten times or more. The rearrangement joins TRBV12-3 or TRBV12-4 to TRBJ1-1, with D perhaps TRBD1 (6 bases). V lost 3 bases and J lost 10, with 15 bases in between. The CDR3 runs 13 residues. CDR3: CASSLQGRWGAFF. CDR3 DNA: TGTGCCAGCAGTTTGCAGGGGAGATGGGGAGCTTTCTTT.

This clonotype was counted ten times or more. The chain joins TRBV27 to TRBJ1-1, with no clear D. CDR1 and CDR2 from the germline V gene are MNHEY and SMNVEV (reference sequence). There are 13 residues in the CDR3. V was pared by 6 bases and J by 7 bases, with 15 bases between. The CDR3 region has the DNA TGTGCCAGCAGCGTTAATACGAACCTTGAAGCTTTCTTT. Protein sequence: CASSVNTNLEAFF.

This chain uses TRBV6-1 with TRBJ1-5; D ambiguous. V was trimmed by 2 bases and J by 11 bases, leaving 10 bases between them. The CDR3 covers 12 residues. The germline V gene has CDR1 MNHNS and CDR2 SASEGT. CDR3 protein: CASSEQCRSQHF. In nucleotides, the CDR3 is TGTGCCAGCAGTGAACAGTGTCGGTCCCAGCATTTT.

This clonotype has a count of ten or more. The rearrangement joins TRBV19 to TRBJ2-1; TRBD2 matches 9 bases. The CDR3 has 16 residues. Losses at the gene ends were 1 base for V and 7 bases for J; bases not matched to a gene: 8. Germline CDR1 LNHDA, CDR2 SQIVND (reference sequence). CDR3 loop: CASSIVGGSGRNEQFF. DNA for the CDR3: TGTGCCAGTAGTATAGTGGGGGGAAGCGGGAGGAATGAGCAGTTCTTC. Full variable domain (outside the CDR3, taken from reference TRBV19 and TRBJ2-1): DGGITQSPKYLFRKEGQNVTLSCEQNLNHDAMYWYRQDPGQGLRLIYYSQIVNDFQKGDIAEGYSVSREKKESFPLTVTSAQKNPTAFYLCASSIVGGSGRNEQFFGPGTRLTVL.

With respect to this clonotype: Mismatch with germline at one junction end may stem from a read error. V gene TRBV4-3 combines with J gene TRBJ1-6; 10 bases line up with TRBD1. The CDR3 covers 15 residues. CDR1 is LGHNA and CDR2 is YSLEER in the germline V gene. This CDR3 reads CASSLGTGDKSPLHF. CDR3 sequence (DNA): TGCGCCAGCAGCCTCGGGACAGGGGATAAGTCACCCCTCCACTTT.

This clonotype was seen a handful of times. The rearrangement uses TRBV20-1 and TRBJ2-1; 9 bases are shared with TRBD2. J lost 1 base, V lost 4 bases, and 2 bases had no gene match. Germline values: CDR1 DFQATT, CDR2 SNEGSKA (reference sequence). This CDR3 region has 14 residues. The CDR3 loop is CSAIAGASYNEQFF. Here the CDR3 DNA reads TGCAGTGCTATAGCGGGAGCGTCCTACAATGAGCAGTTCTTC.